This T cell receptor (beta chain) was sequenced for a study of T-cell reconstitution after alpha-beta-depleted transplantation in children. Trimming stripped 7 bases from V and 0 bases from J, with 13 bases between. Germline assignment: CDR1 SQVTM and CDR2 ANQGSEA. The CDR3 has 15 residues. Ten or more counts support this clonotype. Its specificity is unknown. Preparation of the TCRbeta library was carried out with unique molecular identifiers. Via MiXCR, TCRdb re-called the PCR reads, giving one row per CDR3 protein. The sample carries over 200,000 distinct CDR3 sequences, about a tenth recorded once. General study findings and limits: High day-60 TCRbeta diversity in some patients came from surviving recipient T cells and thymic progenitors. A year had passed since transplant, and T-cell counts and diversity by then came mostly from newly produced T cells. The origin of alpha-beta T cells about two months after transplant was reportedly several hundred expanded graft clones.

The receptor comes from a child under two years old with acute myeloid leukemia, due to receive a stem cell transplant. The specimen was PBMCs, collected before TCRalphabeta/CD19-depleted stem cell transplant. V gene TRBV29-1 combines with J gene TRBJ1-6, with unresolved D. The CDR3 region has the DNA TGCAGCGCTCAAATACAGAACTCCTATAATTCACCCCTCCACTTT. It yields the protein CSAQIQNSYNSPLHF.